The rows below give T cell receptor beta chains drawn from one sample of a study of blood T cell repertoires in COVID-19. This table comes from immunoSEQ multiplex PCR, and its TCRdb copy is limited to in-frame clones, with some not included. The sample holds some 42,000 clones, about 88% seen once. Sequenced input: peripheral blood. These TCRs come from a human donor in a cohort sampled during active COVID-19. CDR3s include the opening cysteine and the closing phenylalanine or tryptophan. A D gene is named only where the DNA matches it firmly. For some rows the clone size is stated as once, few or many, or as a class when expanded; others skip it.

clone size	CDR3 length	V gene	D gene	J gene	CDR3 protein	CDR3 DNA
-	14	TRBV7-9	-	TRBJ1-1	CARFVGGGNTEAFF	TGTGCCAGGTTCGTGGGGGGAGGGAACACTGAAGCTTTCTTT
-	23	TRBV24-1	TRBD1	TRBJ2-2	CATSDRLGQGAPFFSSNTGELFF	TGTGCCACCAGTGATCGATTGGGACAGGGGGCTCCCTTCTTTTCATCGAACACCGGGGAGCTGTTTTTT
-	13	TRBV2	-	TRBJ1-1	CATRRAGNTEAFF	TGTGCCACCCGGCGAGCGGGGAACACTGAAGCTTTCTTT
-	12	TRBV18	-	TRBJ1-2	CASSPSTNGYTF	TGTGCCAGCTCACCATCGACAAATGGCTACACCTTC
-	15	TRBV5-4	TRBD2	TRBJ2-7	CASSLDGGASYEQYF	TGTGCCAGCAGCTTGGACGGGGGGGCTTCCTACGAGCAGTACTTC
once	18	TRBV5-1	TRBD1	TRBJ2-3	CASSLGPQGAVGTDTQYF	TGCGCCAGCAGCTTGGGGCCACAGGGGGCGGTCGGCACAGATACGCAGTATTTT
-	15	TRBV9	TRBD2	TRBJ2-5	CASSVETSGEETQYF	TGTGCCAGCAGCGTTGAGACTAGCGGGGAAGAGACCCAGTACTTC
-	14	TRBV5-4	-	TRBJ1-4	CASSLTPGREKLFF	TGTGCCAGCAGCTTGACGCCAGGGAGGGAAAAACTGTTTTTT
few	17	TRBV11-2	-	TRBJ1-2	CASSKTGSNLYLYGYTF	TGTGCCAGCAGCAAGACCGGGTCTAACCTTTATCTCTATGGCTACACCTTC
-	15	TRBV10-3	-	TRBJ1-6	CAISESQGDNSPLHF	TGTGCCATCAGTGAGTCGCAAGGAGATAATTCACCCCTCCACTTT
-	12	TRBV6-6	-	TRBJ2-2	CASSKGGWELFF	TGTGCCAGCAGTAAGGGGGGGTGGGAGCTGTTTTTT
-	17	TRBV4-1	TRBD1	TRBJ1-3	CASSQERTGGSGNTIYF	TGCGCCAGCAGCCAAGAACGGACAGGGGGCTCTGGAAACACCATATATTTT
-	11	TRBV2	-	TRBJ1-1	CASSPSTEAFF	TGTGCCAGCAGTCCTTCCACTGAAGCTTTCTTT
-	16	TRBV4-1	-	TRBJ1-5	CASSQDGGGGNQPQHF	TGCGCCAGCAGCCAAGATGGAGGGGGGGGCAATCAGCCCCAGCATTTT
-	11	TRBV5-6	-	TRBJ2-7	CASSLRREQYF	TGTGCCAGCAGCTTGAGGCGGGAGCAGTACTTC
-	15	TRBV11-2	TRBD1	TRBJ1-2	CASSLSGTGDYGYTF	TGTGCCAGCAGCTTATCAGGGACAGGGGACTATGGCTACACCTTC
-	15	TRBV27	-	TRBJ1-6	CASTQIGARNSPLHF	TGTGCCAGCACCCAGATAGGGGCTCGTAATTCACCCCTCCACTTT